Presented here are 31 T cell receptor beta chains from one specimen sequenced in a study of a mutant IDH1 vaccine in newly diagnosed glioma (dated by TCRdb to about 2021). The antigens these receptors bind are not known. The library was built by means of the immunoSEQ multiplex PCR assay. TCRdb carries this immuneACCESS record with in-frame sequences only. Its versions omit some clonotypes, under half of them owing to an unresolved V gene in the studies checked, with the rest unexplained. The sample table contains 50,000 to 60,000 clones; only one count was recorded for about three quarters of them. In total, the top ten clones hold about 5% of the sample. This specimen's time point label, interpreted: week 5, during vaccination. Every vaccine dose consisted of 300 ug of a 20-mer mutant IDH1 peptide in Montanide, administered subcutaneously together with topical imiquimod. The material was PBMCs, obtained from a glioma patient whose treatment included an IDH1 peptide vaccine. All receptors derive from a man over 45 with glioma.

This clone showed up just a few times. The chain has TRBV5-4 and TRBJ1-2; D might be TRBD1 (5 bases). The CDR3 extends over 13 amino acids. CDR1 SGHNT and CDR2 YYREEE come from the germline V gene (reference sequence). V was pared by 0 bases and J by 4 bases, with 7 bases between. DNA for the CDR3: TGTGCCAGCAGCTTGGAGGGGCCCTATGGCTACACCTTC. Translating it yields CASSLEGPYGYTF.

The V and J genes are TRBV7-2 and TRBJ2-2; unclear D gene. V lost 4 bases and J lost 3, with 3 bases in between. There are 12 residues in the CDR3. CDR1 and CDR2 (germline): SGHTA, FQGNSA. The CDR3 nucleotides are TGTGCCAGCAGCTCCTACACCGGGGAGCTGTTTTTT. Translating gives CASSSYTGELFF. Full variable domain (outside the CDR3, taken from reference TRBV7-2 and TRBJ2-2): GAGVSQSPSNKVTEKGKDVELRCDPISGHTALYWYRQSLGQGLEFLIYFQGNSAPDKSGLPSDRFSAERTGGSVSTLTIQRTQQEDSAVYLCASSSYTGELFFGEGSRLTVL.

This clone was counted a single time. This rearrangement joins TRBV4-2 to TRBJ2-5; no definite D call. Germline V gene sequence: CDR1 LGHNA, CDR2 YNFKEQ. Trimming took 5 bases from V and 7 from J, leaving 8 bases between them. The CDR3 covers 11 residues. The CDR3 DNA follows: TGTGCCAGCAGCTTGGTTGGGACCCAGTACTTC. Its translation: CASSLVGTQYF.

The chain has TRBV15 and TRBJ1-1; D is possibly TRBD1 (5 bases). The V gene lost 4 bases and the J gene lost 0 bases, with 12 bases spanning the gap. The CDR3 is made up of 15 amino acids. Germline V gene sequence: CDR1 LNHNV, CDR2 YYDKDF (reference sequence). CDR3 DNA: TGTGCCACCAGCATCGACAGCCGATTGAACACTGAAGCTTTCTTT. It specifies CATSIDSRLNTEAFF. The full variable domain, in which reference TRBV15 and TRBJ1-1 provide the parts outside the CDR3, is DAMVIQNPRYQVTQFGKPVTLSCSQTLNHNVMYWYQQKSSQAPKLLFHYYDKDFNNEADTPDNFQSRRPNTSFCFLDIRSPGLGDTAMYLCATSIDSRLNTEAFFGQGTRLTVV.

The chain carries TRBV27 and TRBJ2-5, with D possibly matching TRBD1 (6 bases). The germline CDR1 and CDR2 sequences are MNHEY and SMNVEV (reference sequence). V was cut by 2 bases and J by 4 bases, with 14 bases left in between. This CDR3 is built from 15 residues. CDR3 sequence: CASSLGGTGRETQYF. CDR3 nucleotides: TGTGCCAGCAGTTTAGGGGGTACAGGGCGAGAGACCCAGTACTTC.

The chain employs TRBV2 and TRBJ1-2; D is ambiguous. Trimming cost V 2 bases and J 2 bases, with 6 bases left between them. This CDR3 has 13 residues. Per germline, CDR1 SNHLY and CDR2 FYNNEI. CDR3 in DNA: TGTGCCAGCAGTGAATCTCAAAACTATGGCTACACCTTC. This translates into CASSESQNYGYTF.

The chain combines TRBV18 with TRBJ1-2, with TRBD1 as a possible D gene (6 bases). CDR1 is KGHSH and CDR2 is LQKENI in the germline V gene. There are 15 residues in the CDR3. V was pared by 3 bases and J by 5 bases, with 16 bases between. In DNA form, the CDR3 reads TGTGCCAGCTCACCCCAATCCGGGGGCAGTTATGGCTACACCTTC. Translation: CASSPQSGGSYGYTF.

The rearrangement links TRBV2 to TRBJ2-7; 9 bases are shared with TRBD1. CDR3 length: 15 residues. The J segment lost 3 bases and the V segment lost 1 base, leaving 4 bases of the junction unmatched. Germline V gene sequence: CDR1 SNHLY, CDR2 FYNNEI. Here the CDR3 reads CASSEGGTGYYEQYF. CDR3 nucleotides: TGTGCCAGCAGTGAAGGGGGGACAGGGTACTACGAGCAGTACTTC.

J is TRBJ2-3 and V is TRBV30; D is uncertain. CDR3 length equals 12 residues. V lost 2 bases and J 8 bases, leaving 11 bases between the germline ends. CDR1 GTSNPN and CDR2 SVGIG come from the germline V gene (reference sequence). The CDR3 DNA sequence: TGTGCCTGGAGTCTCCAGCCCGGTACGCAGTATTTT. Translating gives CAWSLQPGTQYF.

This clone appeared a single time. The DNA for the CDR3 is TGCGCCAGCAATCCAGAAGTACCTGGAGGTTACGAGCAGTACTTC. This codes for CASNPEVPGGYEQYF. V is TRBV5-1 and J is TRBJ2-7; perhaps TRBD2 as D (5 bases). Germline values: CDR1 SGHRS, CDR2 YFSETQ. The CDR3 runs 15 residues. V shed 6 bases and J shed 4 bases, with 20 bases lying between them. Filled out from reference TRBV5-1 and TRBJ2-7, the complete variable domain reads KAGVTQTPRYLIKTRGQQVTLSCSPISGHRSVSWYQQTPGQGLQFLFEYFSETQRNKGNFPGRFSGRQFSNSRSEMNVSTLELGDSALYLCASNPEVPGGYEQYFGPGTRLTVT.

Worth noting for this clone: The germline gene is not matched at one end of the junction; a read error may be the cause. The rearrangement links TRBV7-7 to TRBJ2-5, with TRBD1 as a possible D gene (5 bases). Germline-derived CDR1 and CDR2 are SSHAT and FNYEAQ (reference sequence). This CDR3 contains 14 residues. CDR3 in DNA: TGTGCTAGCAGCTTAGGGGCAGCCCAAGAGACCCAGTACTTC. Its translation: CASSLGAAQETQYF.

The genes are TRBV7-9 and TRBJ2-2, with D perhaps TRBD1 or TRBD2 (5 bases each). CDR3 length: 14 amino acids. Trimming removed 5 bases from V and 3 bases from J, with 10 bases in between. CDR1 SEHNR and CDR2 FQNEAQ come from the germline V gene (reference sequence). CDR3 nucleotide sequence: TGTGCCAGCAGCCGGGACGGGGACACCGGGGAGCTGTTTTTT. It specifies CASSRDGDTGELFF.

This rearrangement joins TRBV7-6 to TRBJ2-7; 11 bases are shared with TRBD1. Losses at the gene ends were 2 bases for V and 4 bases for J; bases not matched to a gene: 7. The V gene's germline CDR1 is SGHVS and CDR2 FNYEAQ. This CDR3 contains 16 residues. CDR3 in amino acids: CASSLKPGQGEYEQYF. For the CDR3, the DNA is TGTGCCAGCAGCTTAAAGCCGGGACAGGGGGAGTACGAGCAGTACTTC.

The V call is TRBV15, the J call TRBJ2-1; no clear D. Germline V CDR1 and CDR2: LNHNV, YYDKDF (reference sequence). V lost 0 bases, J lost 6 bases, and 6 bases lay in between. CDR3 length equals 13 residues. The CDR3, as DNA: TGTGCCACCAGCAGAGATCCCCTCAATGAGCAGTTCTTC. Protein product: CATSRDPLNEQFF.

The chain uses TRBV7-9 and TRBJ2-3; no definite D call. The CDR3 consists of 11 residues. V was clipped by 3 bases and J by 9 bases, with 7 bases between them. CDR1 SEHNR and CDR2 FQNEAQ come from the germline V gene (reference sequence). In nucleotides, the CDR3 is TGTGCCAGCAGCTTTGGTGGGACGCAGTATTTT. It is translated as CASSFGGTQYF.

The V gene is TRBV18, the J gene TRBJ2-5, with a tentative D call TRBD2 (5 bases). Per germline, CDR1 KGHSH and CDR2 LQKENI. Trimming took off 0 bases at V and 5 bases at J, with 10 bases between the two ends. There are 14 residues in the CDR3. The CDR3 coding sequence is TGTGCCAGCTCACCACCTGGACTTCGTGAGACCCAGTACTTC. It codes for CASSPPGLRETQYF. Looking up the rest from reference TRBV18 and TRBJ2-5 gives the full variable domain: NAGVMQNPRHLVRRRGQEARLRCSPMKGHSHVYWYRQLPEEGLKFMVYLQKENIIDESGMPKERFSAEFPKEGPSILRIQQVVRGDSAAYFCASSPPGLRETQYFGPGTRLLVL.

This sequence joins TRBV25-1 and TRBJ1-2; tentatively, D is TRBD1 (5 bases). CDR1 MGHDK and CDR2 SYGVNS come from the germline V gene. V was trimmed by 6 bases and J by 0 bases, leaving 14 bases between them. The length of the CDR3 is 15 residues. The CDR3 here is CASSPGTDTNYGYTF. The CDR3 region has the DNA TGTGCCAGCAGCCCCGGGACGGATACTAACTATGGCTACACCTTC.

The chain recombines TRBV15 with TRBJ1-3; the D is unclear. CDR1 and CDR2 (germline): LNHNV, YYDKDF (reference sequence). Trimming stripped 2 bases from V and 0 bases from J, with 8 bases between. The CDR3 covers 15 residues. The CDR3 DNA reads TGTGCCACCAGCAGATACCGGGACTCTGGAAACACCATATATTTT. Amino acid sequence: CATSRYRDSGNTIYF.

The rearrangement links TRBV7-3 to TRBJ2-1, with D possibly TRBD1 on 5 matching bases. V was pared by 2 bases and J by 6 bases, with 14 bases between. From germline, CDR1 is SGHTA and CDR2 FQGTGA. This CDR3 is built from 15 residues. CDR3 in DNA: TGTGCCAGCAGCTTAGAACCTACCAGGGCCAATGAGCAGTTCTTC. It encodes CASSLEPTRANEQFF.

The chain recombines TRBV2 with TRBJ2-3, with D possibly matching TRBD2 (5 bases). This CDR3 is built from 15 residues. V was trimmed by 1 base and J by 3 bases, leaving 11 bases between them. Germline CDR1 is SNHLY and CDR2 is FYNNEI. CDR3 region: CASSEGSSVTDTQYF. CDR3 DNA: TGTGCCAGCAGTGAAGGAAGTAGCGTAACAGATACGCAGTATTTT. Looking up the rest from reference TRBV2 and TRBJ2-3 gives the full variable domain: EPEVTQTPSHQVTQMGQEVILRCVPISNHLYFYWYRQILGQKVEFLVSFYNNEISEKSEIFDDQFSVERPDGSNFTLKIRSTKLEDSAMYFCASSEGSSVTDTQYFGPGTRLTVL.

The chain links TRBV2 to TRBJ2-7, with D perhaps matching TRBD1 or TRBD2 (5 bases each). Germline CDR1 and CDR2: SNHLY and FYNNEI. V shed 0 bases and J shed 6 bases, with 6 bases lying between them. This CDR3 is 12 amino acids long. CDR3 loop: CASSEAGVEQYF. The CDR3 DNA reads TGTGCCAGCAGTGAAGCGGGGGTCGAGCAGTACTTC. Drawing the rest from reference TRBV2 and TRBJ2-7, the complete variable domain is EPEVTQTPSHQVTQMGQEVILRCVPISNHLYFYWYRQILGQKVEFLVSFYNNEISEKSEIFDDQFSVERPDGSNFTLKIRSTKLEDSAMYFCASSEAGVEQYFGPGTRLTVT.

The rearrangement uses TRBV20-1 and TRBJ1-2; D gene unclear. Germline CDR1 and CDR2: DFQATT and SNEGSKA (reference sequence). V shed 6 bases and J shed 4 bases, with 6 bases lying between them. The CDR3 spans 10 residues. As DNA, the CDR3 is TGCAGTGCAATACTCTATGGCTACACCTTC. Amino acid sequence: CSAILYGYTF.

The CDR3 reads CASSQSPQETQYF. The CDR3 DNA reads TGCGCCAGCAGTCAGTCCCCCCAAGAGACCCAGTACTTC. The V and J genes are TRBV23-1 and TRBJ2-5, with D uncertain. TRBV23-1 has ORF status, its function being uncertain. V was shortened by 3 bases and J by 1 base, with 6 bases between the two germline ends. This CDR3 has 13 amino acids.

This chain joins TRBV4-2 and TRBJ2-7; D unresolved. V was clipped by 3 bases and J by 2 bases, with 11 bases between them. There are 14 residues in the CDR3. Germline CDR1 is LGHNA and CDR2 is YNFKEQ. The CDR3 DNA reads as TGTGCCAGCAGCCACGCAGACAAGCCCTACGAGCAGTACTTC. Residues: CASSHADKPYEQYF.

The J gene is TRBJ1-3, the V gene TRBV29-1; TRBD1 might be the D (6 bases). Germline V CDR1 and CDR2: SQVTM, ANQGSEA. The CDR3 runs to 13 residues. V was pared by 3 bases and J by 4 bases, with 10 bases between. CDR3 bases: TGCAGCGTTGACGGGGGGCCCGGAAACACCATATATTTT. Amino acid sequence: CSVDGGPGNTIYF.

This rearrangement joins TRBV6-1 to TRBJ1-2; 9 positions match TRBD1. The CDR3 totals 18 residues. The V and J ends lost 4 bases and 4 bases, in that order; junction bases with no gene match: 16. Germline CDR1 is MNHNS and CDR2 is SASEGT. CDR3: CASSAIRAGQGEPYGYTF. The CDR3 DNA is TGTGCCAGCAGTGCGATAAGAGCGGGACAGGGAGAGCCCTATGGCTACACCTTC.

The chain is built from TRBV7-2 and TRBJ2-5, with 12 bases identical to TRBD2. V lost 4 bases to trimming and J lost 5 bases; unmatched junction nucleotides: 5. The CDR3 totals 15 residues. Germline loops: CDR1 SGHTA, CDR2 FQGNSA. CDR3 in DNA: TGTGCCAGCAGCTCGCGGACTAGCGGGGCTGAGACCCAGTACTTC. Its translation is CASSSRTSGAETQYF. Full variable domain (outside the CDR3, taken from reference TRBV7-2 and TRBJ2-5): GAGVSQSPSNKVTEKGKDVELRCDPISGHTALYWYRQSLGQGLEFLIYFQGNSAPDKSGLPSDRFSAERTGGSVSTLTIQRTQQEDSAVYLCASSSRTSGAETQYFGPGTRLLVL.

The chain carries TRBV19 and TRBJ2-5; 14 bases align to TRBD2. Trimming cost V 6 bases and J 5 bases; bases outside gene matches: 8. The CDR3 is 16 amino acids. Germline CDR1 LNHDA, CDR2 SQIVND (reference sequence). CDR3 bases: TGTGCCAGTAGCAGCGGGACTAGCGGGGGAAGTGAGACCCAGTACTTC. Translation gives CASSSGTSGGSETQYF.

The rearrangement uses TRBV5-4 and TRBJ2-5; no firm D call. V lost 1 base, J lost 1 base, and 11 bases lay in between. The CDR3 is 15 amino acids. Germline V lookup: CDR1 SGHNT, CDR2 YYREEE (reference sequence). CDR3 DNA: TGTGCCAGCAGCTTGCAACAACGGACCCAAGAGACCCAGTACTTC. Its translation: CASSLQQRTQETQYF.

V is TRBV7-6 and J is TRBJ2-1, with D possibly matching TRBD1 (6 bases). This CDR3 is built from 13 residues. The V and J ends lost 5 bases and 3 bases respectively, with 8 bases between them. CDR1 and CDR2 (germline): SGHVS, FNYEAQ. The CDR3 spells CASSTDSYNEQFF. CDR3 DNA: TGTGCCAGCAGCACGGACAGCTACAATGAGCAGTTCTTC.

V gene TRBV11-2 combines with J gene TRBJ1-2; D might be TRBD1 (5 bases). The length of the CDR3 is 16 residues. CDR1 is SGHAT, CDR2 FQNNGV, per germline. V lost 5 bases and J lost 4, with 20 bases in between. CDR3 sequence: CASSPGTSNPPYGYTF. The CDR3 nucleotides are TGTGCCAGCAGCCCTGGGACTTCCAACCCCCCCTATGGCTACACCTTC.